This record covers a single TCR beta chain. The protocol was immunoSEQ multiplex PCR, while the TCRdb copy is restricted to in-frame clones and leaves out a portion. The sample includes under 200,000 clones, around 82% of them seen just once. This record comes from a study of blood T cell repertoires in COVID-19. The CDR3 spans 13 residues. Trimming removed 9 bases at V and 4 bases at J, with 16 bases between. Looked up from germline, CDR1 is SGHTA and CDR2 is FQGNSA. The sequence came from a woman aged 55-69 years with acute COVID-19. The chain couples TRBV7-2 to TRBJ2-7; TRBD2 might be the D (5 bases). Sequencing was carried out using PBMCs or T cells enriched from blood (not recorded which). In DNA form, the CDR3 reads TGTGCCAGAATTCGGGAACCGAGTTACGAGCAGTACTTC. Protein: CARIREPSYEQYF.